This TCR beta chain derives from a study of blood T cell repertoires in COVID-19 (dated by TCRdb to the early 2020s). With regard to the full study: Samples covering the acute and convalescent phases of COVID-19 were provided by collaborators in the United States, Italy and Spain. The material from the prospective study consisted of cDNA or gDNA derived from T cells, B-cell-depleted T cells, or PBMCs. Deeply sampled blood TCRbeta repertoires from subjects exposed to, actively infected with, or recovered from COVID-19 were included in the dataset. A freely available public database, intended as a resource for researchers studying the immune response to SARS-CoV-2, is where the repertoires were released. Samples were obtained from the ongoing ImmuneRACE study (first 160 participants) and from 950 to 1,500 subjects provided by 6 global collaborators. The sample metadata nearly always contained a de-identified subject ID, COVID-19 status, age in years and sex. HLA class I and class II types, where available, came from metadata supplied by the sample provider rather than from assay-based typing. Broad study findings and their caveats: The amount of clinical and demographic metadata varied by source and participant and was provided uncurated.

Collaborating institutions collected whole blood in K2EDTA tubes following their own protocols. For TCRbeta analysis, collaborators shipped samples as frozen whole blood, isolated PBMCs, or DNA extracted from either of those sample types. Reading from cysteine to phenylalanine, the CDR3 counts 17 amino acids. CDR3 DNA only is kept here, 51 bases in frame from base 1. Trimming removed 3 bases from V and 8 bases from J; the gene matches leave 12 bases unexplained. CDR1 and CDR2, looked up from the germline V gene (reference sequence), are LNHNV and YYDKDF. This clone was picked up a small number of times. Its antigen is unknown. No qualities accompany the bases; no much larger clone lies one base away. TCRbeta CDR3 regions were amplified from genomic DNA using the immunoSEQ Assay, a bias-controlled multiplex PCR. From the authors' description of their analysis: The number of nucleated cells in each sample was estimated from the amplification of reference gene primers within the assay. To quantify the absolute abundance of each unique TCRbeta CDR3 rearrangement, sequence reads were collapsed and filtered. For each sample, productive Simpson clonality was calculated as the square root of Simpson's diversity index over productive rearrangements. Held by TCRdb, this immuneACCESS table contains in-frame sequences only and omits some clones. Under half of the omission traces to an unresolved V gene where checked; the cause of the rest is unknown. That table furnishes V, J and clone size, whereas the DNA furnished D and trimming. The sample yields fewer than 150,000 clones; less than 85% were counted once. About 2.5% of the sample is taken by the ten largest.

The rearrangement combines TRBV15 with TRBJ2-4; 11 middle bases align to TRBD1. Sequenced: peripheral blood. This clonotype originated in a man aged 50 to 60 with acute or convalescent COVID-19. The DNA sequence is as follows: TGTGCCACCAGCAGGGGTCTTGGACAGGGGGCGAGGGACATTCAGTACTTC. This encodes CATSRGLGQGARDIQYF.